This T cell receptor beta chain was recorded in a study of blood T cell repertoires in COVID-19. Only in-frame clones appear in the TCRdb table, and some are missing; sequencing was by immunoSEQ multiplex PCR. Among over 200,000 clones listed, around 80% were seen once. V dropped 0 bases and J dropped 4; count of bases not matched to a gene: 1. This CDR3 is built from 14 residues. The germline V gene has CDR1 MNHEY and CDR2 SVGAGI. The sequencing sample was made of peripheral blood. The rearrangement uses TRBV6-5 and TRBJ2-3, with 7 positions matching TRBD2. This clonotype was sampled from a middle-aged woman with acute or convalescent COVID-19. CDR3: CASSYSSGADTQYF. The CDR3 bases are TGTGCCAGCAGTTACTCAAGCGGGGCAGATACGCAGTATTTT.